The next 16 T cell receptor beta chains were all read from a single sample in a study of vaccination effects on CD4 cells after COVID-19 (dated 2022 in TCRdb). Library creation used the immunoSEQ multiplex PCR assay. This is the immuneACCESS table as TCRdb keeps it, with only in-frame sequences that have V and J called. A part of the clones is gone; compared with another copy, unresolved V genes explain less than half, and the rest is unexplained. The sample table lists 70,000 or so clones, under 85% of them with a count of one. Around 5% of the sample goes to the ten largest clones. No antigen is known for these receptors. In the ViraFEST assay, PBMC were stimulated with viral peptide pools, and TCR sequencing was then used to find antigen-specific CD4+ T cell clonotypes based on their expansion. After 10 to 11 days of culture, CD4+ T cells were isolated with the EasySep CD4+ T cell isolation kit. Convalescent patients had PCR-confirmed SARS-CoV-2 infection between March and December 2020, before Alpha, Beta and Delta variants emerged in the United States.

Sequenced here: CD4+ T cells from PBMCs cultured with HIV peptides, sampled before COVID-19 vaccination. The meaning of the sample's cell subset or site label: HIV-1 Nef peptide pool negative control/reference culture. The receptor set was obtained from a human donor who had a prior SARS-CoV-2 infection.

This clone was detected only once. This chain joins TRBV5-1 and TRBJ2-5; 15 nucleotides align to TRBD2. CDR3 length: 20 residues. J was trimmed by 4 bases and V by 4 bases; bases with no gene match: 17. Germline CDR1 reads SGHRS; CDR2 reads YFSETQ. The CDR3 region has the DNA TGCGCCAGCAGCCCGGGACTAGCGGGGGGCTCCTTGTCGGTGGGAGAGACCCAGTACTTC. Translated: CASSPGLAGGSLSVGETQYF.

V usage is TRBV19 and J usage is TRBJ2-7; 9 bases match TRBD2. V was clipped by 3 bases and J by 5 bases; unmatched bases: 11. The CDR3 consists of 16 residues. CDR1 LNHDA and CDR2 SQIVND come from the germline V gene (reference sequence). CDR3 sequence reads: CASSMSLAGLWDEQYF. In nucleotides, the CDR3 is TGTGCCAGTAGTATGAGTCTAGCGGGGCTTTGGGACGAGCAGTACTTC.

The chain combines TRBV25-1 with TRBJ1-2; D is unresolved. Germline CDR1 and CDR2: MGHDK and SYGVNS. The CDR3 extends over 12 amino acids. V lost 4 bases and J lost 8, with 11 bases in between. Here the CDR3 DNA reads TGTGCCAGCAGTGGGCAGACATTGGGCTACACCTTC. Amino acid sequence: CASSGQTLGYTF.

The V and J genes are TRBV5-6 and TRBJ2-3; D remains ambiguous. V was trimmed by 0 bases and J by 5 bases, leaving 7 bases between them. CDR1 and CDR2 (germline): SGHDT, YYEEEE. This CDR3 spans 13 amino acids. The CDR3 protein is CASSLGIGDTQYF. The CDR3 nucleotides are TGTGCCAGCAGCTTGGGTATTGGAGATACGCAGTATTTT.

The chain joins TRBV6-2 or TRBV6-3 to TRBJ2-1; TRBD1 might be the D (6 bases). V was trimmed by 6 bases and J by 7 bases, leaving 10 bases between them. This CDR3 comprises 12 residues. The germline V gene encodes CDR1 MNHEY and CDR2 SVGEGT. Here the CDR3 DNA reads TGTGCCAGCAGCCGCAGGGGAAATGAGCAGTTCTTC. It specifies CASSRRGNEQFF.

The rearrangement links TRBV7-6 to TRBJ2-2; D tentatively fits TRBD1 or TRBD2 (5 bases each). The CDR3 length is 15 residues. Trimming stripped 5 bases from V and 0 bases from J, with 10 bases between. Germline V gene sequence: CDR1 SGHVS, CDR2 FNYEAQ. The DNA of the CDR3 is TGTGCCAGCAGCCGGGACCCATCGAACACCGGGGAGCTGTTTTTT. This codes for CASSRDPSNTGELFF.

The chain uses TRBV19 and TRBJ1-2, with 7 nucleotides matching TRBD1. This CDR3 comprises 15 residues. V lost 4 bases and J lost 4; bases outside the gene matches: 9. Per the germline V gene, CDR1 is LNHDA and CDR2 is SQIVND (reference sequence). The CDR3 loop reads CASSTYRDSFYGYTF. CDR3 DNA sequence: TGTGCCAGTAGTACATACCGGGACAGCTTCTATGGCTACACCTTC.

The chain employs TRBV10-3 and TRBJ2-1; D call uncertain. The CDR3 is 14 residues long. From germline, CDR1 is ENHRY and CDR2 SYGVKD. The V and J ends lost 2 bases and 1 base respectively, with 6 bases between them. CDR3 sequence (DNA): TGTGCCATCAGTGAGACGAGTTCCTACAATGAGCAGTTCTTC. Protein: CAISETSSYNEQFF.

V usage is TRBV2 and J usage is TRBJ1-1; D is unclear. Trimming took 3 bases from V and 1 from J, leaving 6 bases between them. Germline V gives CDR1 SNHLY, CDR2 FYNNEI. This CDR3 contains 13 residues. CDR3 coding DNA: TGTGCCAGCAGTGAGTTACCGAACACTGAAGCTTTCTTT. This codes for CASSELPNTEAFF.

V gene TRBV7-9 combines with J gene TRBJ2-1; D is possibly TRBD2 (5 bases). The CDR3 extends over 16 amino acids. Trimming cost V 7 bases and J 8 bases, with 24 bases left between them. Germline CDR1 and CDR2: SEHNR and FQNEAQ (reference sequence). The CDR3 is CASKPKEWTLVDEQFF. For the CDR3, the DNA is TGTGCCAGCAAACCTAAAGAATGGACTTTGGTCGATGAGCAGTTCTTC.

The chain links TRBV3-1 (or the pseudogene TRBV3-2) to TRBJ1-5; D uncertain. V lost 3 bases and J 4 bases, leaving 7 bases between the germline ends. CDR1 and CDR2 from the germline V gene are LGHDT and YNNKEL (reference sequence). This CDR3 comprises 13 residues. The CDR3 sequence is CASSQERNQPQHF. CDR3 coding DNA: TGTGCCAGCAGCCAGGAACGGAATCAGCCCCAGCATTTT.

The genes are TRBV10-3 and TRBJ1-1; weak D call: TRBD1 (6 bases). V lost 10 bases, J lost 5 bases, and 26 bases lay in between. The CDR3 covers 16 residues. Germline CDR1 reads ENHRY; CDR2 reads SYGVKD. Here the CDR3 reads CATESLRGSAGTEAFF. The CDR3, as DNA: TGTGCCACCGAATCCCTCAGGGGATCGGCTGGAACTGAAGCTTTCTTT.

The genes are TRBV11-3 and TRBJ2-1, with 8 bases lining up with TRBD2. In germline, CDR1 is SGHNT, CDR2 YENEEA. The J segment lost 5 bases and the V segment lost 5 bases, leaving 14 bases of the junction unmatched. The CDR3 is made up of 17 amino acids. CDR3 loop: CASSPKKTGGPHNEQFF. As DNA, the CDR3 is TGTGCCAGCAGCCCGAAGAAAACGGGGGGGCCTCACAATGAGCAGTTCTTC.

This clone was seen a few times. The rearrangement links TRBV12-5 to TRBJ2-1; 8 bases fit TRBD2. Germline CDR1 is LGHNT and CDR2 is FRNRAP. The CDR3 spans 16 residues. J was trimmed by 3 bases and V by 5 bases; bases with no gene match: 9. DNA of the CDR3: TGTGCTAGTGGTGTTTACGGGGGGGCCTTCTACAATGAGCAGTTCTTC. Amino acid sequence: CASGVYGGAFYNEQFF.

This chain joins TRBV18 and TRBJ2-2; 7 bases are a match to TRBD1. The germline V gene has CDR1 KGHSH and CDR2 LQKENI. After removal of 1 base from V and 1 base from J, the junction contained 3 bases not matched to a gene. This CDR3 comprises 16 residues. CDR3: CASSPQGAQNTGELFF. DNA of the CDR3: TGTGCCAGCTCACCACAGGGGGCTCAGAACACCGGGGAGCTGTTTTTT.

This clone showed up just a few times. The chain combines TRBV2 with TRBJ2-7, with no clear D. This CDR3 contains 14 residues. Trimming cost V 4 bases and J 4 bases, with 14 bases left between them. From germline, CDR1 is SNHLY and CDR2 FYNNEI. The CDR3 DNA reads as TGTGCCAGCAGTGTTGGCTTCCCACGATACGAGCAGTACTTC. Translation: CASSVGFPRYEQYF.